What follows describes a single TCR beta chain. Its antigen is unidentified. A much more abundant neighbour one base away suggests this may be a read error. These data belong to a study of blood T cells in healthy people across ages. Germline V CDR1 and CDR2: SGHVS, FNYEAQ. The CDR3 is made up of 16 amino acids. Through a sample-barcoded 5' primer and a J-beta primer mix, a second PCR was run for 7 to 11 cycles. With 12 random nucleotides, a template-switch adaptor tagged each individual cDNA molecule. TCRdb recomputed calls from the 5' RACE reads with MiXCR, one row per CDR3 protein. The data hold about a million distinct CDR3 sequences, with 45% to 60% observed a single time. Points from the study as a whole: Compared with aged donors, long-lived donors showed fewer expanded clones, suggesting selection.

This chain uses TRBV7-6 with TRBJ2-1, with 11 bases lining up with TRBD2. Sequenced: blood. This receptor was taken from a woman aged 55-70 years in good health. DNA for the CDR3: TGTGCCACCAGCTTAGTCGGAGTAGCGGGAGGGAATGAGCAGTTCTTC. Amino acid sequence: CATSLVGVAGGNEQFF.